Reported below is one T cell receptor (beta chain). The target antigen is unknown. The data derive from a study of regulatory T cells in long-lasting Graves disease. About the study: Patients with persistent Graves' disease had over 5 years of antithyroid drugs and persistent TSH receptor antibodies.

Regarding time point: persistent/refractory GD, antithyroid drugs over 5 years with positive TRAb. There was RNA extracted from PBMCs, and the TCR library was made from it. With EDTA tubes as the receptacles, approximately 10 milliliters of peripheral blood were drawn. Building of the TCR beta libraries involved iRepertoire HTBI primers and Arm-PCR of CDR3 regions. One entry per CDR3 protein results from TCRdb running MiXCR on the multiplex PCR reads. The data contain some 450,000 distinct CDR3 sequences, 23% of them singletons. Broader study findings: Favored gene segments in persistent disease were TRBV28, TRBJ1-2 and TRBJ2-5.

The junction had 6 bases not matched to a gene; V was cut back by 6 bases and J by 4 bases. This CDR3 is built from 14 residues. CDR1 and CDR2 from the germline V gene are MDHEN and SYDVKM. The sequencing used peripheral blood mononuclear cells (PBMCs), collected when the disease was refractory, from a patient treated with antithyroid drugs. The V and J genes are TRBV28 and TRBJ2-1; 7 nucleotides agree with TRBD2. The source of this sequence is a female donor with Graves disease. The CDR3 DNA follows: TGTGCCAGCAGCCCTTCTAGCGGTTACAATGAGCAGTTCTTC. It translates to CASSPSSGYNEQFF.